The 21 T cell receptor beta chains given below trace back to one sample, sequenced in a study of cytomegalovirus exposure and HLA in healthy donors listed by TCRdb under 2017. The library was built by means of the immunoSEQ multiplex PCR assay. For the multiplex PCR, a mixture combining 60 forward primers for TCR Vbeta segments and 13 reverse primers for TCR Jbeta segments was used. This immuneACCESS table, as held by TCRdb, lists in-frame sequences with V and J called but not all clones. Of the missing ones, under half trace to an unresolved V gene in checked studies; the others have no known cause. Across this sample there are about 91,000 clones, with 55% to 80% seen only once. The biggest ten clones account for 1.2% of the sample. The material sequenced was PBMCs. The origin of the receptors is a female donor in good health and CMV-seronegative.

The rearrangement links TRBV14 to TRBJ2-4, with unresolved D. Germline CDR1 and CDR2: SGHDN and FVKESK. The V and J ends lost 1 base and 0 bases respectively, with 19 bases between them. The CDR3 has 19 residues. The CDR3 DNA follows: TGTGCCAGCAGCCAAGGAGTCGTGAATCTCCCAGGAGCCAAAAACATTCAGTACTTC. This sequence encodes CASSQGVVNLPGAKNIQYF.

This clone appeared a few times. The chain links TRBV6-5 to TRBJ2-7; D not resolved. The CDR3 extends over 11 amino acids. From germline, CDR1 is MNHEY and CDR2 SVGAGI. The V gene lost 6 bases and the J gene lost 4 bases, with 7 bases spanning the gap. This chain's CDR3 is CASRAAYEQYF. The CDR3, as DNA: TGTGCCAGCAGGGCCGCTTACGAGCAGTACTTC.

The chain uses TRBV19 and TRBJ2-1; 8 bases fit TRBD2. The CDR3 spans 15 residues. The germline V gene encodes CDR1 LNHDA and CDR2 SQIVND (reference sequence). The trim removed 6 bases at V and 5 bases at J, leaving 9 bases unmatched. CDR3 amino acids: CASRNPGLGDNEQFF. CDR3 bases: TGTGCCAGTAGGAATCCGGGACTAGGTGACAATGAGCAGTTCTTC.

This chain joins TRBV28 and TRBJ1-4; D remains unclear. The germline V gene encodes CDR1 MDHEN and CDR2 SYDVKM. V dropped 1 base and J dropped 6 bases, with 12 bases sitting between them. This CDR3 contains 15 residues. CDR3 in amino acids: CASSLSRLGDEKLFF. CDR3 nucleotides: TGTGCCAGCAGTTTATCCAGGTTGGGAGATGAAAAACTGTTTTTT.

V and J are TRBV10-3 and TRBJ2-7; 8 bases map to TRBD1. The V and J ends lost 7 bases and 5 bases, in that order; junction bases with no gene match: 10. The length of the CDR3 is 14 residues. Germline V CDR1 and CDR2: ENHRY, SYGVKD. CDR3 protein: CAIKNPQGANEQYF. CDR3 sequence (DNA): TGTGCCATCAAGAACCCCCAGGGGGCTAACGAGCAGTACTTC.

CDR3 bases: TGTGCCAGCAGCTTTTGGAGCTCCGCTGGAAACACCATATATTTT. This encodes CASSFWSSAGNTIYF. The chain carries TRBV7-9 and TRBJ1-3; no reliable D call. Germline V CDR1 and CDR2: SEHNR, FQNEAQ (reference sequence). The CDR3 runs to 15 residues. Trimming pared 3 bases from V and 2 bases from J, leaving 11 bases between.

The gene calls are TRBV15 and TRBJ1-6; 8 bases match TRBD1. From germline, CDR1 is LNHNV and CDR2 YYDKDF (reference sequence). Trimming at V came to 9 bases and at J to 7 bases, leaving 11 bases not matched to a gene. CDR3 length: 15 amino acids. The CDR3 nucleotides read TGTGCCACGGCTGAGGACAGGGCAACAAATTCACCCCTCCACTTT. Translating gives CATAEDRATNSPLHF.

V gene TRBV19 combines with J gene TRBJ2-2, with TRBD2 identical over 11 bases. The CDR3 runs to 14 residues. The germline V gene encodes CDR1 LNHDA and CDR2 SQIVND (reference sequence). J lost 5 bases, V lost 6 bases, and 2 bases had no gene match. The CDR3 coding sequence is TGTGCCAGTAGGGGGACTAGCGGTACCGGGGAGCTGTTTTTT. This gives the protein CASRGTSGTGELFF.

The rearrangement joins TRBV7-9 to TRBJ1-1; 9 bases map to TRBD1. Germline loops: CDR1 SEHNR, CDR2 FQNEAQ (reference sequence). The trim removed 5 bases at V and 5 bases at J, leaving 6 bases unmatched. The CDR3 is 14 amino acids. CDR3 sequence (DNA): TGTGCCAGCAGCCCCGGACAGGGGAGAACTGAAGCTTTCTTT. Residues: CASSPGQGRTEAFF.

The chain employs TRBV11-2 and TRBJ2-3; no reliable D call. Germline V CDR1 and CDR2: SGHAT, FQNNGV. This CDR3 spans 12 amino acids. Trimming took off 5 bases at V and 4 bases at J, with 7 bases between the two ends. CDR3 region: CASSPGSDTQYF. As DNA, the CDR3 is TGTGCCAGCAGCCCAGGTTCAGATACGCAGTATTTT. Using reference TRBV11-2 and TRBJ2-3 for the parts outside the CDR3, the full variable domain is EAGVAQSPRYKIIEKRQSVAFWCNPISGHATLYWYQQILGQGPKLLIQFQNNGVVDDSQLPKDRFSAERLKGVDSTLKIQPAKLEDSAVYLCASSPGSDTQYFGPGTRLTVL.

Concerning this clone itself: Compared with germline, one end of the junction differs, possibly owing to a read error. The chain carries TRBV7-7 and TRBJ2-5, with 10 bases lining up with TRBD2. Germline assignment: CDR1 SSHAT and CDR2 FNYEAQ (reference sequence). CDR3 length: 16 amino acids. The CDR3 nucleotides read TGTGCTAGCAGCTCCCTGGCTAGCGGGGGACAAGAGACCCAGTACTTC. This translates into CASSSLASGGQETQYF.

This clone was picked up a small number of times. The chain carries TRBV6-4 and TRBJ2-1; 12 bases are a match to TRBD2. With V trimmed by 4 bases and J by 10 bases, 8 bases remained unmatched. The CDR3 loop spans 15 amino acids. Germline CDR1 and CDR2: MRHNA and SNTAGT. CDR3 DNA sequence: TGTGCCAGCAGTGGGGCTAGCGGGGGGGACGACGAGCAGTTCTTC. This sequence encodes CASSGASGGDDEQFF.

Details on this clone: The junction differs from germline at one of its ends, possibly a read error. The rearrangement uses TRBV7-2 and TRBJ2-1; perhaps TRBD2 as D (5 bases). This CDR3 region has 17 residues. Per germline, CDR1 SGHTA and CDR2 FQGNSA. Written as DNA, the CDR3 is TGTGTCAGCAGCTTAGAGGCCGCGGGTGTCTCCTACAATGAGCAGTTCTTC. It specifies CVSSLEAAGVSYNEQFF.

There are a few counts of this clone. This chain joins TRBV2 and TRBJ1-5; D possibly corresponds to TRBD1 (6 bases). Germline V gene sequence: CDR1 SNHLY, CDR2 FYNNEI. V gave up 8 bases and J gave up 3 bases, with 11 bases separating them. The CDR3 length is 13 residues. The CDR3 DNA sequence: TGTGCCAGCGGGGGCAGTGACAATCAGCCCCAGCATTTT. Residues: CASGGSDNQPQHF.

The V and J genes are TRBV5-6 and TRBJ2-1; 7 bases map to TRBD1. Trimming cost V 6 bases and J 1 base; bases outside gene matches: 4. CDR1 and CDR2 from the germline V gene are SGHDT and YYEEEE. CDR3 size: 14 residues. CDR3 amino acids: CASTPTGSYNEQFF. The CDR3 DNA sequence: TGTGCCAGCACCCCGACAGGGTCCTACAATGAGCAGTTCTTC. The full variable domain, its missing parts supplied by reference TRBV5-6 and TRBJ2-1, is DAGVTQSPTHLIKTRGQQVTLRCSPKSGHDTVSWYQQALGQGPQFIFQYYEEEERQRGNFPDRFSGHQFPNYSSELNVNALLLGDSALYLCASTPTGSYNEQFFGPGTRLTVL.

This clone came up a few times. The gene calls are TRBV30 and TRBJ1-1; D not resolved. Germline CDR1 GTSNPN, CDR2 SVGIG (reference sequence). Deletions cut 1 base from V and 1 base from J, with 7 bases between. The CDR3 covers 13 residues. CDR3 region: CAWSGPGNTEAFF. The CDR3 region has the DNA TGTGCCTGGAGTGGACCGGGGAACACTGAAGCTTTCTTT. Looking up the rest from reference TRBV30 and TRBJ1-1 gives the full variable domain: SQTIHQWPATLVQPVGSPLSLECTVEGTSNPNLYWYRQAAGRGLQLLFYSVGIGQISSEVPQNLSASRPQDRQFILSSKKLLLSDSGFYLCAWSGPGNTEAFFGQGTRLTVV.

This clone was seen a few times. This chain links TRBV19 with TRBJ2-2, with D perhaps matching TRBD1 (6 bases). V was shortened by 8 bases and J by 4 bases, with 17 bases between the two germline ends. The germline V gene encodes CDR1 LNHDA and CDR2 SQIVND (reference sequence). The CDR3 has 15 residues. For the CDR3, the DNA is TGTGCCAGTGCATTTCCGGGACACTCCACCGGGGAGCTGTTTTTT. This gives the protein CASAFPGHSTGELFF.

The table lists this clone with a few counts. The chain links TRBV30 to TRBJ1-5; D remains unclear. Trimming left V 1 base short and J 2 bases short, with 9 bases between. This CDR3 has 14 residues. Germline-derived CDR1 and CDR2 are GTSNPN and SVGIG (reference sequence). The CDR3 DNA reads TGTGCCTGGAGTGAGTCAACGGGCAATCAGCCCCAGCATTTT. Protein: CAWSESTGNQPQHF.

The rearrangement joins TRBV15 to TRBJ2-7; D possibly corresponds to TRBD1 (6 bases). The CDR3 runs to 15 residues. Between the trimmed V and J ends, which lost 1 base and 5 bases, there was a span of 15 bases. CDR1 and CDR2 from the germline V gene are LNHNV and YYDKDF (reference sequence). CDR3 amino acids: CATSRAQGTANEQYF. CDR3 DNA sequence: TGTGCCACCAGCAGAGCACAGGGAACGGCGAACGAGCAGTACTTC.

This clone was detected only once. The chain carries TRBV28 and TRBJ2-1; D is uncertain. This CDR3 has 13 residues. In germline, CDR1 is MDHEN, CDR2 SYDVKM. Trimming removed 4 bases at V and 9 bases at J, with 13 bases between. CDR3 loop: CASSYWAVPEQFF. The CDR3 DNA reads as TGTGCCAGCAGTTATTGGGCAGTCCCTGAGCAGTTCTTC. Full variable domain (missing parts from reference TRBV28 and TRBJ2-1): DVKVTQSSRYLVKRTGEKVFLECVQDMDHENMFWYRQDPGLGLRLIYFSYDVKMKEKGDIPEGYSVSREKKERFSLILESASTNQTSMYLCASSYWAVPEQFFGPGTRLTVL.

The V gene is TRBV27, the J gene TRBJ1-5; the D is unclear. Per germline, CDR1 MNHEY and CDR2 SMNVEV (reference sequence). V gave up 8 bases and J gave up 5 bases, with 13 bases separating them. The CDR3 spans 13 residues. CDR3 nucleotide sequence: TGTGCCAGCTCCCTGTGGGGAGATCAGCCCCAGCATTTT. It yields the protein CASSLWGDQPQHF.